This TCR beta chain was found in a study of T cell changes during pregnancy in multiple sclerosis. TCRdb keeps only in-frame clones here, not all; method: immunoSEQ multiplex PCR. The sample carries about 40,000 clones, around 90% recorded once. V was trimmed by 1 base and J by 3 bases, leaving 10 bases between them. CDR1 is LNHDA and CDR2 is SQIVND in the germline V gene (reference sequence). This CDR3 is built from 14 residues. Input material: PBMCs (not recorded whether the cells were cultured). This receptor was taken from a female donor with multiple sclerosis, enrolled in a pregnancy study. The genes are TRBV19 and TRBJ2-7; the D call may be TRBD1 or TRBD2 (5 bases each). The CDR3 nucleotides are TGTGCCAGTAGTATAGCGGGGCCCGGCTACGAGCAGTACTTC. Its translation is CASSIAGPGYEQYF.